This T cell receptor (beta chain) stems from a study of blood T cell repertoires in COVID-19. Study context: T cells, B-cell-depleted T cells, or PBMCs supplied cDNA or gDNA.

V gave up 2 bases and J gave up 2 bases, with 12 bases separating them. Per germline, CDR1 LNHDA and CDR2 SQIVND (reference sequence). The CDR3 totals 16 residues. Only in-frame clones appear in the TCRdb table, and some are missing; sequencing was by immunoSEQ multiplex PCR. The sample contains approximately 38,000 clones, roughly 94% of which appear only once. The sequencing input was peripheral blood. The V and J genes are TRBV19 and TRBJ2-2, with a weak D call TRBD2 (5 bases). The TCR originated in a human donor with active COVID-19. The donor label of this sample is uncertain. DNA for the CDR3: TGTGCCAGTAGTATAATGGGCGGAGGAAACACCGGGGAGCTGTTTTTT. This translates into CASSIMGGGNTGELFF.